Listed here are 8 T cell receptor beta chains from one sample, sequenced in a study of radiotherapy plus CTLA-4 blockade in lung cancer. Data came from immunoSEQ multiplex PCR; TCRdb stores just in-frame clones and leaves some out. The sample consists of 80,000 to 95,000 clones, roughly 85% of them appearing once. Sequences were derived from peripheral blood, sampled from a patient treated with radiotherapy plus ipilimumab. These receptors were collected from a human donor with non-small cell lung cancer that progressed on radiotherapy plus ipilimumab.

V is TRBV5-1 and J is TRBJ2-1, with D perhaps TRBD2 (6 bases). The V end lost 0 bases, the J end lost 6 bases, and 13 bases lay between the germline ends. The CDR3 totals 15 residues. CDR1 and CDR2 (germline): SGHRS, YFSETQ. The CDR3 DNA sequence: TGCGCCAGCAGCTTGGTTGCGGAGGGCCGCAATGAGCAGTTCTTC. This sequence encodes CASSLVAEGRNEQFF. Filled out from reference TRBV5-1 and TRBJ2-1, the complete variable domain reads KAGVTQTPRYLIKTRGQQVTLSCSPISGHRSVSWYQQTPGQGLQFLFEYFSETQRNKGNFPGRFSGRQFSNSRSEMNVSTLELGDSALYLCASSLVAEGRNEQFFGPGTRLTVL.

The V and J genes are TRBV28 and TRBJ2-7, with D possibly matching TRBD1 (7 bases). The germline V and J ends were trimmed by 7 bases and 4 bases, with 20 bases remaining between them. Germline CDR1 is MDHEN and CDR2 is SYDVKM. This CDR3 comprises 15 residues. As DNA, the CDR3 is TGTGCCAGCACCATTGGAGGGGGCTCTGGTTACGAGCAGTACTTC. This codes for CASTIGGGSGYEQYF.

The chain employs TRBV6-5 and TRBJ2-7; 10 positions agree with TRBD1. The CDR3 consists of 14 residues. Germline trimming cut 5 bases from V and 1 base from J; bases unmatched to any gene: 2. The germline gives CDR1 MNHEY, CDR2 SVGAGI. The DNA for the CDR3 is TGTGCCAGCAGTCGGGACAGGGGTTCCTACGAGCAGTACGTC. This gives the protein CASSRDRGSYEQYV.

The chain combines TRBV6-5 with TRBJ2-3; TRBD2 matches at 8 bases. Germline CDR1 reads MNHEY; CDR2 reads SVGAGI. V lost 6 bases to trimming and J lost 2 bases; unmatched junction nucleotides: 7. This CDR3 contains 15 residues. As DNA, the CDR3 is TGTGCCAGCAGCCTACTAGCGGAGGCCACAGATACGCAGTATTTT. It encodes CASSLLAEATDTQYF.

This clone was recorded a few times. The chain is built from TRBV18 and TRBJ1-2; 9 nucleotides line up with TRBD1. The J segment lost 7 bases and the V segment lost 5 bases, leaving 8 bases of the junction unmatched. Germline V gene lookup returns CDR1 KGHSH and CDR2 LQKENI. The CDR3 is 14 residues long. CDR3 residues: CASSATGGASGYTF. The CDR3 nucleotides read TGTGCCAGCTCAGCCACAGGGGGCGCGAGTGGCTACACCTTC.

The chain carries TRBV2 and TRBJ1-5; tentative D call: TRBD1 (6 bases). The germline V gene encodes CDR1 SNHLY and CDR2 FYNNEI. This CDR3 is built from 16 residues. Trimming cost V 0 bases and J 4 bases, with 13 bases left between them. CDR3: CASSEATGTRNQPQHF. DNA of the CDR3: TGTGCCAGCAGTGAAGCCACCGGGACACGTAATCAGCCCCAGCATTTT.

The V call is TRBV5-1, the J call TRBJ2-5; D could derive from TRBD1 or TRBD2 (5 bases each). The CDR3 consists of 15 residues. CDR1 and CDR2 from the germline V gene are SGHRS and YFSETQ. The germline V and J ends were trimmed by 0 bases and 5 bases, with 14 bases remaining between them. For the CDR3, the DNA is TGCGCCAGCAGCTTGGTAAAGGGGACCCAGGAGACCCAGTACTTC. It codes for CASSLVKGTQETQYF.

The table lists this clone with a few counts. This sequence joins TRBV7-9 and TRBJ1-4, with 9 nucleotides matching TRBD1. V shed 1 base, J shed 3 bases, and the junction held 0 bases outside the gene matches. The germline V gene encodes CDR1 SEHNR and CDR2 FQNEAQ (reference sequence). The CDR3 is made up of 15 amino acids. CDR3 amino acids: CASSLGDRANEKLFF. DNA of the CDR3: TGTGCCAGCAGCTTAGGGGACAGGGCTAATGAAAAACTGTTTTTT.